A selection of T cell receptor beta chains follows, all from one sample in a study of identical twins' blood T cells. One entry per CDR3 protein, called by TCRdb with MiXCR from the 5' RACE reads. Of around 380,000 distinct CDR3 sequences detected, over 25% appear once; the ten largest clones hold 5.5% to 7%. The sequencing input was PBMCs. The origin of the receptors is a woman aged 18 to 55 in good health. Each CDR3 is given with its conserved first and last residue. A D gene is named only where the DNA matches it firmly. The size field is filled for only some rows; it gives once, few, many or a size class.

v_call: TRBV12-3/TRBV12-4
d_call: NA
clone_size: NA
j_call: TRBJ1-2
cdr3_aa: CASSLRSSVRTKYPYGHTF
cdr3_nt: TGTGCCAGCAGTTTAAGGTCGAGCGTTCGGACCAAATATCCGTATGGCCACACCTTC

v_call: TRBV29-1
d_call: NA
clone_size: few
j_call: TRBJ2-5
cdr3_aa: CSVRNRVSGETQYF
cdr3_nt: TGCAGCGTACGGAACAGGGTATCGGGAGAGACCCAGTACTTC

v_call: TRBV27
d_call: NA
clone_size: few
j_call: TRBJ2-5
cdr3_aa: CASDYKRKTETQYF
cdr3_nt: TGTGCCAGCGATTATAAACGGAAAACAGAGACCCAGTACTTC

v_call: TRBV5-6
d_call: NA
clone_size: NA
j_call: TRBJ1-1
cdr3_aa: CASTFGVLEAFF
cdr3_nt: TGTGCCAGCACCTTCGGAGTTCTCGAAGCTTTCTTT

v_call: TRBV29-1
d_call: NA
clone_size: NA
j_call: TRBJ2-3
cdr3_aa: CSVVERNQPQYF
cdr3_nt: TGCAGCGTTGTTGAGAGAAATCAGCCCCAGTATTTT

v_call: TRBV6-5
d_call: TRBD2
clone_size: NA
j_call: TRBJ2-1
cdr3_aa: CASSYLASGSNEQFF
cdr3_nt: TGTGCCAGCAGTTACCTGGCTAGCGGGAGTAATGAGCAGTTCTTC

v_call: TRBV27
d_call: NA
clone_size: few
j_call: TRBJ2-5
cdr3_aa: CASSARRETQYF
cdr3_nt: TGTGCCAGCAGTGCCCGTAGAGAGACCCAGTACTTC

v_call: TRBV29-1
d_call: NA
clone_size: NA
j_call: TRBJ2-1
cdr3_aa: CSAHRYNEQFF
cdr3_nt: TGCAGCGCCCACAGGTACAATGAGCAGTTCTTC

v_call: TRBV11-2
d_call: TRBD2
clone_size: few
j_call: TRBJ2-2
cdr3_aa: CASSRDYPNTGELFF
cdr3_nt: TGTGCCAGCAGCCGGGACTATCCGAACACCGGGGAGCTGTTTTTT

v_call: TRBV25-1
d_call: TRBD2
clone_size: many
j_call: TRBJ2-3
cdr3_aa: CASSEGTSGSTDTQYF
cdr3_nt: TGTGCCAGCAGTGAAGGGACTAGCGGAAGCACAGATACGCAGTATTTT

v_call: TRBV6-5
d_call: NA
clone_size: NA
j_call: TRBJ2-1
cdr3_aa: CASSSPGAPINEQFF
cdr3_nt: TGTGCCAGCAGTTCGCCTGGAGCACCGATCAATGAGCAGTTCTTC

v_call: TRBV6-1
d_call: NA
clone_size: NA
j_call: TRBJ2-5
cdr3_aa: CASSEGETQYF
cdr3_nt: TGTGCCAGCAGTGAAGGGGAGACCCAGTACTTC

v_call: TRBV7-2
d_call: NA
clone_size: NA
j_call: TRBJ2-2
cdr3_aa: CASSLGRLRGTSTGELFF
cdr3_nt: TGTGCCAGCAGCTTAGGTCGTCTAAGGGGGACGAGCACCGGGGAGCTGTTTTTT

v_call: TRBV6-6
d_call: TRBD1
clone_size: few
j_call: TRBJ1-6
cdr3_aa: CASGGAGQNSPLHF
cdr3_nt: TGTGCCAGCGGAGGAGCGGGACAGAATTCACCCCTCCACTTT

v_call: TRBV12-5
d_call: NA
clone_size: NA
j_call: TRBJ1-5
cdr3_aa: CASGLGHSNQPQHF
cdr3_nt: TGTGCTAGTGGTCTGGGACATAGCAATCAGCCCCAGCATTTT

v_call: TRBV5-1
d_call: NA
clone_size: few
j_call: TRBJ1-3
cdr3_aa: CASSLAWGSGNTIYF
cdr3_nt: TGCGCCAGCAGCTTGGCCTGGGGCTCTGGAAACACCATATATTTT

v_call: TRBV27
d_call: NA
clone_size: many
j_call: TRBJ1-2
cdr3_aa: CASSLQGGNYGYTF
cdr3_nt: TGTGCCAGCAGTTTACAGGGTGGAAACTATGGCTACACCTTC

v_call: TRBV11-2
d_call: NA
clone_size: few
j_call: TRBJ1-5
cdr3_aa: CASSLDSGLLQPQHF
cdr3_nt: TGTGCCAGCAGCTTAGATTCCGGGTTATTGCAGCCCCAGCATTTT

v_call: TRBV9
d_call: NA
clone_size: few
j_call: TRBJ1-2
cdr3_aa: CASSPNSPNYGYTF
cdr3_nt: TGTGCCAGCAGCCCCAACAGCCCTAACTATGGCTACACCTTC

v_call: TRBV6-1
d_call: NA
clone_size: NA
j_call: TRBJ2-2
cdr3_aa: CASKTGNTGELFF
cdr3_nt: TGTGCCAGCAAAACTGGTAACACCGGGGAGCTGTTTTTT

v_call: TRBV27
d_call: NA
clone_size: few
j_call: TRBJ1-3
cdr3_aa: CASSTGPSGNTIYF
cdr3_nt: TGTGCCAGCTCCACAGGACCCTCTGGAAACACCATATATTTT

v_call: TRBV6-5
d_call: TRBD1
clone_size: few
j_call: TRBJ1-5
cdr3_aa: CASGQGWNQPQHF
cdr3_nt: TGTGCCAGCGGACAGGGATGGAATCAGCCCCAGCATTTT

v_call: TRBV29-1
d_call: NA
clone_size: many
j_call: TRBJ1-2
cdr3_aa: CSVEDQGYGYTF
cdr3_nt: TGCAGCGTTGAAGATCAAGGCTATGGCTACACCTTC

v_call: TRBV20-1
d_call: TRBD2
clone_size: few
j_call: TRBJ2-2
cdr3_aa: CSASSGGTNTGELFF
cdr3_nt: TGCAGTGCAAGCAGCGGGGGAACGAACACCGGGGAGCTGTTTTTT

v_call: TRBV6-5
d_call: NA
clone_size: many
j_call: TRBJ1-5
cdr3_aa: CASSYRAGQPQHF
cdr3_nt: TGTGCCAGCAGTTATAGGGCGGGCCAGCCCCAGCATTTT

v_call: TRBV24-1
d_call: NA
clone_size: NA
j_call: TRBJ2-3
cdr3_aa: CATSDFRTGDAQYF
cdr3_nt: TGTGCCACCAGTGATTTCCGGACCGGGGATGCGCAGTATTTT

v_call: TRBV6-6
d_call: NA
clone_size: many
j_call: TRBJ1-2
cdr3_aa: CASRGQGRAYGYTF
cdr3_nt: TGTGCTTCACGGGGGCAGGGAAGGGCCTATGGCTACACCTTC

v_call: TRBV11-2
d_call: TRBD2
clone_size: NA
j_call: TRBJ2-1
cdr3_aa: CASSLAYGGAENEQFF
cdr3_nt: TGTGCCAGCAGCTTAGCCTACGGGGGGGCCGAGAATGAGCAGTTCTTC

v_call: TRBV29-1
d_call: NA
clone_size: NA
j_call: TRBJ2-1
cdr3_aa: CSLVRDSYNEQFF
cdr3_nt: TGCAGCCTCGTGAGGGACTCCTACAATGAGCAGTTCTTC

v_call: TRBV20-1
d_call: NA
clone_size: few
j_call: TRBJ2-7
cdr3_aa: CSARAEAYEQYF
cdr3_nt: TGCAGTGCTAGAGCCGAGGCCTACGAGCAGTACTTC

v_call: TRBV5-1
d_call: NA
clone_size: many
j_call: TRBJ1-1
cdr3_aa: CASSLPQGSVSMNTEAFF
cdr3_nt: TGCGCCAGCAGCCTACCACAGGGCTCCGTTTCTATGAACACTGAAGCTTTCTTT

v_call: TRBV29-1
d_call: NA
clone_size: many
j_call: TRBJ1-1
cdr3_aa: CSVVHNLNTEAFF
cdr3_nt: TGCAGCGTTGTTCACAACCTGAACACTGAAGCTTTCTTT

v_call: TRBV11-2
d_call: NA
clone_size: NA
j_call: TRBJ1-2
cdr3_aa: CASSLRGEYYGYTF
cdr3_nt: TGTGCCAGCAGCTTACGGGGGGAGTACTATGGCTACACCTTC

v_call: TRBV2
d_call: NA
clone_size: few
j_call: TRBJ2-3
cdr3_aa: CASRTARSSTDTQYF
cdr3_nt: TGTGCCAGCAGGACTGCCAGATCTAGCACAGATACGCAGTATTTT

v_call: TRBV12-3/TRBV12-4
d_call: NA
clone_size: many
j_call: TRBJ2-4
cdr3_aa: CASSRTQGTIQYF
cdr3_nt: TGTGCCAGCAGCCGGACCCAGGGAACCATTCAGTACTTC

v_call: TRBV2
d_call: TRBD2
clone_size: few
j_call: TRBJ2-3
cdr3_aa: CASKERETDTQYF
cdr3_nt: TGTGCCAGCAAGGAGCGGGAAACAGATACGCAGTATTTT